The 9 T cell receptor beta chains in this list originate from one sample, sequenced in a study of blood T cells in healthy people across ages. A J-beta primer mix and a sample-barcoded 5' primer were used in a second PCR of roughly 6 to 11 cycles. MiXCR was run by TCRdb on the 5' RACE reads, yielding one entry per CDR3 protein. The data show approximately 800,000 distinct CDR3 sequences, around 50% seen once. The source material was blood. The receptors shown here come from a man aged 35-49 years in good health.

There are a few counts of this clonotype. The chain has TRBV11-2 and TRBJ2-1; a possible D gene is TRBD2 (6 bases). CDR1 and CDR2 (germline): SGHAT, FQNNGV. This CDR3 is built from 17 residues. Deletions cut 6 bases from V and 5 bases from J, with 23 bases between. The CDR3 bases are TGTGCCAGCAGTTCCGGGACTGGTTCGTATGCGAACAATGAGCAGTTCTTC. Amino acids: CASSSGTGSYANNEQFF.

The rearrangement links TRBV2 to TRBJ1-4, with D unresolved. The CDR3 contains 13 residues. CDR1 and CDR2 (germline): SNHLY, FYNNEI. V gave up 1 base and J gave up 10 bases, with 10 bases separating them. The chain's CDR3 is CASSEGDRGKLFF. In DNA, the CDR3 is TGTGCCAGCAGTGAAGGGGATCGGGGAAAACTGTTTTTT.

V gene TRBV19 combines with J gene TRBJ1-5; 10 nucleotides align to TRBD1. The CDR3 is 14 amino acids. V shed 8 bases and J 4 bases; nucleotides not matched to a gene: 5. Per germline, CDR1 LNHDA and CDR2 SQIVND (reference sequence). The CDR3 reads CASSTGGLNQPQHF. Here the CDR3 DNA reads TGTGCCAGTTCGACAGGGGGCCTAAATCAGCCCCAGCATTTT.

The rearrangement joins TRBV20-1 to TRBJ2-7; possible D gene TRBD2, 6 bases. The CDR3 is made up of 13 amino acids. Germline V gives CDR1 DFQATT, CDR2 SNEGSKA (reference sequence). The V end lost 4 bases, the J end lost 3 bases, and 13 bases lay between the germline ends. As DNA, the CDR3 is TGCAGTGCTAAGCGGGTGGGAGGCTACGAGCAGTACTTC. Encoded protein: CSAKRVGGYEQYF.

This rearrangement joins TRBV6-2 or TRBV6-3 to TRBJ2-3; 8 bases are shared with TRBD2. The CDR3 loop spans 16 amino acids. The germline V gene encodes CDR1 MNHEY and CDR2 SVGEGT. V dropped 6 bases and J dropped 5; count of bases not matched to a gene: 13. As DNA, the CDR3 is TGTGCCAGCAGCCCCCGGGGAGCGGGAGTTGTAGATACGCAGTATTTT. Its protein product is CASSPRGAGVVDTQYF.

The chain carries TRBV7-6 and TRBJ1-5; D gene ambiguous. Deletions cut 4 bases from V and 3 bases from J, with 10 bases between. The CDR3 contains 14 residues. Germline CDR1 reads SGHVS; CDR2 reads FNYEAQ. This CDR3 reads CASSSGQLNQPQHF. The CDR3 DNA reads as TGTGCCAGCAGCTCCGGCCAGCTCAATCAGCCCCAGCATTTT.

The CDR3 is CASSLELTGELFF. The CDR3 bases are TGCGCCAGCAGCTTGGAGTTGACCGGGGAGCTGTTTTTT. This chain joins TRBV5-1 and TRBJ2-2; D not resolved. Per germline, CDR1 SGHRS and CDR2 YFSETQ. Trimming took off 0 bases at V and 5 bases at J, with 5 bases between the two ends. The CDR3 is made up of 13 amino acids. Using reference TRBV5-1 and TRBJ2-2 for the parts outside the CDR3, the full variable domain is KAGVTQTPRYLIKTRGQQVTLSCSPISGHRSVSWYQQTPGQGLQFLFEYFSETQRNKGNFPGRFSGRQFSNSRSEMNVSTLELGDSALYLCASSLELTGELFFGEGSRLTVL.

The V call is TRBV9, the J call TRBJ2-3, with D tentatively TRBD1 (6 bases). Germline V gene sequence: CDR1 SGDLS, CDR2 YYNGEE. The V gene lost 4 bases and the J gene lost 2 bases, with 17 bases spanning the gap. CDR3 length equals 16 residues. The CDR3 protein is CASSLATGPVTDTQYF. The CDR3 region has the DNA TGTGCCAGCAGCCTCGCCACAGGGCCAGTCACAGATACGCAGTATTTT.

V and J are TRBV27 and TRBJ1-2, with 7 bases identical to TRBD1. The CDR3 consists of 14 residues. The germline V gene has CDR1 MNHEY and CDR2 SMNVEV (reference sequence). The V segment lost 2 bases and the J segment 2 bases; nucleotides outside the gene matches: 2. CDR3 bases: TGTGCCAGCAGTTTAAACAGGGGAAACTATGGCTACACCTTC. Protein: CASSLNRGNYGYTF.